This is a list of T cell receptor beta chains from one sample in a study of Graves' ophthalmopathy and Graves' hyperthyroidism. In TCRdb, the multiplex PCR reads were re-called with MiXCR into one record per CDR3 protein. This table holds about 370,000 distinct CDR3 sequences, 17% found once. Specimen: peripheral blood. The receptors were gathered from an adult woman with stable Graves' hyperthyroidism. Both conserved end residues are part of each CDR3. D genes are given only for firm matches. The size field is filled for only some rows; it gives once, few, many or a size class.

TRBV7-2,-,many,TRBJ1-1,TGTGCCAGCAGCTTAGTCTTCTCCCCGAACACTGAAGCTTTCTTT,CASSLVFSPNTEAFF
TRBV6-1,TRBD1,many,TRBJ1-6,TGTGCCAGCAGGGAGACAGGGTTCGGCTCACCCCTCCACTTT,CASRETGFGSPLHF
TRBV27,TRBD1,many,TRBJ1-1,TGTGCCAGCAGTTTATGGACAGGGCATGAAGCTTTCTTT,CASSLWTGHEAFF
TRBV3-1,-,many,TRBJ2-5,TGTGCCAGCAGCCAAGTCGCGTCGGTTCAGACCCAGTACTTC,CASSQVASVQTQYF
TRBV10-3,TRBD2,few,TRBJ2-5,TGTGCCATCCGACCAGCGGGGGTCCAAGAGACCCAGTACTTC,CAIRPAGVQETQYF
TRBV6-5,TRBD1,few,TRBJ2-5,TGTGCCAGCAGTTTGGGGACAGGGTATCAGGAGACCCAGTACTTC,CASSLGTGYQETQYF
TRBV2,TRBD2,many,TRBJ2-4,TGTGCCAGCAGTGGAGGAGCGGGAGGGCCCAGCATTCAGTACTTC,CASSGGAGGPSIQYF
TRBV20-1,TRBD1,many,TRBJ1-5,TGCAGTGCTACCGACAGGGAGGTCGAACAGCCCCAGCATTTT,CSATDREVEQPQHF
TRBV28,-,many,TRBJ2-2,TGTGCCAGCAAGACTAGTCGGTGGACCGGGGAGCTGTTTTTT,CASKTSRWTGELFF
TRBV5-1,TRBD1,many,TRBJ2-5,TGCGCCAGCAGCCTCAGGACAGGGGCAATGGAGACCCAGTACTTC,CASSLRTGAMETQYF
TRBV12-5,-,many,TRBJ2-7,TGTGCTAGTGACTCCCCGGACGGACCTTCTCCCTACGAGCAGTACTTC,CASDSPDGPSPYEQYF
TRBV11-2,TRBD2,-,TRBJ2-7,TGTGCCAGCAGCACGGGCGGGAGCGAGCATTACTTC,CASSTGGSEHYF
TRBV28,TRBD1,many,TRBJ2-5,TGTGCCAGCAGTTTAGGTGGTGCGGACAGGCGCCAAGAGACCCAGTACTTC,CASSLGGADRRQETQYF
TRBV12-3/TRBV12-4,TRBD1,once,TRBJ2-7,TGTGCCAGCAGTGGTACCGGGACAGGAGCCTACGAGCAGTACTTC,CASSGTGTGAYEQYF
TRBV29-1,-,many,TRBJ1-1,TGCAGCGTTGACGCCGCCATGAACACTGAAGCTTTCTTT,CSVDAAMNTEAFF
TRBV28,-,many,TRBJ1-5,TGTGCCAGCAGCGTCAGGGTCCAGCCCCAGCATTTT,CASSVRVQPQHF
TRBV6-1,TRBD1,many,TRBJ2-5,TGTGCCAGCAGTGAAGACAGGGGAGAGACCCAGTACTTC,CASSEDRGETQYF
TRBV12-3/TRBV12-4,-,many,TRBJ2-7,TGTGCCAGCTCCCAAGATAGCGGAGGGGCTCACGAGCAGTACTTC,CASSQDSGGAHEQYF
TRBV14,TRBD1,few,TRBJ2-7,TGTGCCAGCAGCTCCACGACAGGGGGAAACTCCTACGAGCAGTACTTC,CASSSTTGGNSYEQYF
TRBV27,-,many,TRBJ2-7,TGTGCCAGCAGTCGGAGGGGAGAGACTCTCTACGAGCAGTACTTC,CASSRRGETLYEQYF
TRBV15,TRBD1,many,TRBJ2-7,TGTGCCACCAGCAGAGCTGGACAGGGCCCCTACGAGCAGTACTTC,CATSRAGQGPYEQYF
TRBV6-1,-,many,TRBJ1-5,TGTGCCAGCAGTGAAAGGACACCTTTGAAGAGCAATCAGCCCCAGCATTTT,CASSERTPLKSNQPQHF
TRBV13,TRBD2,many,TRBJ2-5,TGTGCCAGCAGCCAGGAGGGTCGGCTAGCGGGAGTTTTAGAGACCCAGTACTTC,CASSQEGRLAGVLETQYF
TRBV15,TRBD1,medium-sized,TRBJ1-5,TGTGCCACCAGCAGTCAAGGACAGGGGGGTCAGCCCCAGCATTTT,CATSSQGQGGQPQHF
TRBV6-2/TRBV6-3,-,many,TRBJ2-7,TGTGCCAGCAGTTACCGGTCTAGTCGTCACGAGCAGTACTTC,CASSYRSSRHEQYF
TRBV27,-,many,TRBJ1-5,TGTGCCAGCAGTCCTAGACAGGCGGGTGGCAATCAGCCCCAGCATTTT,CASSPRQAGGNQPQHF
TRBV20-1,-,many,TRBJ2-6,TGCAGTGCTAGAGATCGGCGGGAAGATGGGGCCAACGTCCTGACTTTC,CSARDRREDGANVLTF
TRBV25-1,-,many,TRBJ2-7,TGTGCCAGCAGTCCTGTTGGGGCAGGCCAGTTTGGGTCCTACGAGCAGTACTTC,CASSPVGAGQFGSYEQYF
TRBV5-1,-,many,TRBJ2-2,TGCGCCAGCAGCTTGGTTAGCGGTTCGAACACCGGGGAGCTGTTTTTT,CASSLVSGSNTGELFF
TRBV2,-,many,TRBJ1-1,TGTGCCAGCAGTGAAGGGGGAAGAGAAGCTTTCTTT,CASSEGGREAFF
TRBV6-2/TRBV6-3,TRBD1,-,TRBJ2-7,TGTGCCAGCCGTTCGACAGGGGAGGACGAGCAGTACTTC,CASRSTGEDEQYF
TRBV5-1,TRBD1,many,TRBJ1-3,TGCGCCAGCAGCAACGACAGGGGTGCTGGAAACACCATATATTTT,CASSNDRGAGNTIYF
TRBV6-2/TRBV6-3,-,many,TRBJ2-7,TGTGCCAGCAGCTTCGACAACTCCTACGAGCAGTACTTC,CASSFDNSYEQYF
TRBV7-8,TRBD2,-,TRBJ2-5,TGTGCCAGCAGCTTATGGCTAGCGGGAGGGGCGTACCAAGAGACCCAGTACTTC,CASSLWLAGGAYQETQYF
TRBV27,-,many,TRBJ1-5,TGTGCCAGCAGTTTAGAGGGCGCACCCTATCAGCCCCAGCATTTT,CASSLEGAPYQPQHF
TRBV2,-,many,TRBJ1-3,TGTGCCAGCAGGGAGGACGGAAACACCATATATTTT,CASREDGNTIYF
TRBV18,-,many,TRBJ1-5,TGTGCCAGCTCTCCTCCAGGGGATCAGCCCCAGCATTTT,CASSPPGDQPQHF
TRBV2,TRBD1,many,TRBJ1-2,TGTGCCAGCAGTGAAGCGGGACAGGGCTTGAGCTATGGCTACACCTTC,CASSEAGQGLSYGYTF
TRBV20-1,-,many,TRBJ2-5,TGCAGTGCTACACGCCCCGCGGGCAGACAAGAGACCCAGTACTTC,CSATRPAGRQETQYF
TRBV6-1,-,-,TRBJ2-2,TGTGCCAGCAGTGAAGGGCCCTATTTAACCGGGGAGCTGTTTTTT,CASSEGPYLTGELFF
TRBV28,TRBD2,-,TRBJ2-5,TGTGCCAGCAGTCTACGGACTAGCGGGAGCCCTCAAGAGACCCAGTACTTC,CASSLRTSGSPQETQYF
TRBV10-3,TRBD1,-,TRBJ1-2,TGTGCCATCAGTCCAGTGTTTCGGGACAGGGAGGGCCATGGCTACACCTTC,CAISPVFRDREGHGYTF
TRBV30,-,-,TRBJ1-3,TGTGCCTGGAGTGTCGGGACTGGAAACACCATATATTTT,CAWSVGTGNTIYF